This entry is about one T cell receptor (beta chain). As originally analysed: Reference gene primer amplification gave estimated nucleated cell counts. Assay used: immunoSEQ multiplex PCR; TCRdb lists only in-frame clones, some missing. That table gives V, J and clone size, and the DNA gave D and trimming. Of 110,000 or so clones listed, 84% are singletons. This sample was taken from a study of blood T cell repertoires in COVID-19. Study at large: The study drew acute and convalescent COVID-19 samples from the United States, Italy and Spain. T cells, B-cell-depleted T cells, or PBMCs supplied cDNA or gDNA.

CDR1 SGHTS and CDR2 YDEGEE come from the germline V gene. The CDR3 totals 15 residues. V gave up 4 bases and J gave up 2 bases; unmatched junction bases: 8. The TCR comes from a woman aged 50 to 60 with acute or convalescent COVID-19. The chain couples TRBV5-8 to TRBJ2-5, with TRBD2 matching 7 bases. The sample taken for sequencing was peripheral blood. The CDR3 loop reads CASSTGTTTQETQYF. DNA for the CDR3: TGTGCCAGCAGCACCGGGACTACGACACAAGAGACCCAGTACTTC.